The TCR beta chain described here comes from a study of shared clonotypes between healthy human individuals. Trimming left V 10 bases short and J 2 bases short, with 9 bases between. CDR1 and CDR2 (germline): LNHDA, SQIVND (reference sequence). The CDR3 length is 13 residues. CD45RO-negative CD8 cells positively selected for CCR7 made up the naive population, which excluded terminally differentiated effector memory CD45RA+ cells. Clones were read by immunoSEQ multiplex PCR, and TCRdb kept only the in-frame ones, dropping some. The sample holds some 1,900,000 clones, roughly 94% seen once. Sequencing was carried out using naive CD8+ T cells sorted from blood. This TCR derives from a man between 18 and 35 years old in good health. V and J are TRBV19 and TRBJ1-6; D gene uncertain. CDR3 coding DNA: TGTGCCACTGGCGGGACCTATAATTCACCCCTCCACTTT. Residues: CATGGTYNSPLHF.